The next 20 T cell receptor beta chains were all read from a single sample in a study of blood T cell repertoires in COVID-19. Some clones are missing from TCRdb's copy, which holds only in-frame ones; the method was immunoSEQ multiplex PCR. The top ten clones hold roughly 2.5% of a sample with about 180,000 clones, 80% to 90% of them seen once. Sequencing was performed on peripheral blood. These receptors were collected from a middle-aged man with active or convalescent COVID-19.

This clone was recorded once. In DNA form, the CDR3 reads TGTGCCAGCAGTATCTTAGGCAGGGAGGTTGCTTCACCCCTCCACTTT. Translating gives CASSILGREVASPLHF. The chain combines TRBV2 with TRBJ1-6, with a possible D match to TRBD1 (5 bases). CDR1 SNHLY and CDR2 FYNNEI come from the germline V gene. The ends were cut back, 5 bases at V and 9 bases at J, with 20 bases in the middle. The CDR3 runs to 16 residues.

This chain joins TRBV7-3 and TRBJ1-1; D remains ambiguous. CDR1 is SGHTA, CDR2 FQGTGA, per germline. Trimming left V 1 base short and J 2 bases short, with 5 bases between. There are 13 residues in the CDR3. The CDR3 region is CASSLNINTEAFF. CDR3 sequence (DNA): TGTGCCAGCAGCTTAAATATTAACACTGAAGCTTTCTTT.

The rearrangement links TRBV2 to TRBJ1-1; D is unresolved. The CDR3 sequence is 13 residues long. The germline gives CDR1 SNHLY, CDR2 FYNNEI. Trimming took off 7 bases at V and 2 bases at J, with 11 bases between the two ends. This CDR3 reads CASTVGENTEAFF. Here the CDR3 DNA reads TGTGCCAGCACCGTCGGGGAAAACACTGAAGCTTTCTTT.

The CDR3 loop reads CAISEPGGRADTQYF. The CDR3 DNA reads as TGTGCCATCAGTGAACCGGGGGGCCGGGCAGATACGCAGTATTTT. V and J are TRBV10-3 and TRBJ2-3, with D possibly being TRBD2 (7 bases). V was clipped by 3 bases and J by 4 bases, with 14 bases between them. CDR1 is ENHRY and CDR2 is SYGVKD in the germline V gene. CDR3 size: 15 residues.

The chain employs TRBV7-9 and TRBJ2-3, with TRBD1 identical over 8 bases. The germline V gene encodes CDR1 SEHNR and CDR2 FQNEAQ (reference sequence). The length of the CDR3 is 13 residues. Unmatched junction bases numbered 3, after V lost 5 bases and J lost 5 bases. The CDR3, as DNA: TGTGCCAGCAGCGCCGGGACAGGAGATACGCAGTATTTT. This sequence encodes CASSAGTGDTQYF.

The chain couples TRBV6-2 or TRBV6-3 to TRBJ1-2; D might be TRBD1 (5 bases). This CDR3 has 13 residues. Germline-derived CDR1 and CDR2 are MNHEY and SVGEGT. V was clipped by 2 bases and J by 4 bases, with 8 bases between them. The CDR3 DNA follows: TGTGCCAGCAGTTACGACACAGGCTATGGCTACACCTTC. This encodes CASSYDTGYGYTF.

In its sample, this clone was seen once. The chain is built from TRBV6-2 or TRBV6-3 and TRBJ2-7, with 11 bases fitting TRBD1. V gave up 2 bases and J gave up 3 bases; unmatched junction bases: 0. Looked up from germline, CDR1 is MNHEY and CDR2 is SVGEGT. The CDR3 is 14 amino acids. CDR3 nucleotides: TGTGCCAGCAGTTACGGGACAGGGGGCTACGAGCAGTACTTC. It specifies CASSYGTGGYEQYF.

V and J are TRBV19 and TRBJ2-2; D gene unclear. The CDR3 runs 13 residues. Germline V gene sequence: CDR1 LNHDA, CDR2 SQIVND (reference sequence). Trimming left V 8 bases short and J 0 bases short, with 7 bases between. The CDR3 DNA follows: TGTGCCAGTTCCGCTACGAACACCGGGGAGCTGTTTTTT. Its translation is CASSATNTGELFF.

This clone was seen only a few times. Here the CDR3 reads CASSSTGTGINEQFF. The DNA of the CDR3 is TGTGCCAGCAGCTCTACCGGGACAGGGATCAATGAGCAGTTCTTC. The V and J genes are TRBV11-3 and TRBJ2-1; 9 bases agree with TRBD1. Germline assignment: CDR1 SGHNT and CDR2 YENEEA. Trimming cost V 4 bases and J 6 bases; bases outside gene matches: 7. The CDR3 spans 15 residues.

The V and J genes are TRBV5-4 and TRBJ1-4, with D possibly matching TRBD1 (5 bases). This CDR3 has 15 residues. V was pared by 4 bases and J by 6 bases, with 16 bases between. Germline V lookup: CDR1 SGHNT, CDR2 YYREEE (reference sequence). The chain's CDR3 is CASSQFDSGHEKLFF. CDR3 coding DNA: TGTGCCAGCAGCCAATTCGACAGTGGTCATGAAAAACTGTTTTTT. Using reference TRBV5-4 and TRBJ1-4 for the parts outside the CDR3, the full variable domain is ETGVTQSPTHLIKTRGQQVTLRCSSQSGHNTVSWYQQALGQGPQFIFQYYREEENGRGNFPPRFSGLQFPNYSSELNVNALELDDSALYLCASSQFDSGHEKLFFGSGTQLSVL.

The gene calls are TRBV6-2 or TRBV6-3 and TRBJ2-2; possible D gene TRBD1, 5 bases. The CDR3 contains 14 residues. Germline V gene lookup returns CDR1 MNHEY and CDR2 SVGEGT. Trimming stripped 5 bases from V and 7 bases from J, with 14 bases between. CDR3 amino acids: CASSKGQRDGELFF. Here the CDR3 DNA reads TGTGCCAGCAGTAAGGGGCAGAGAGACGGGGAGCTGTTTTTT.

The gene calls are TRBV19 and TRBJ2-1; a possible D gene is TRBD2 (6 bases). Germline CDR1 reads LNHDA; CDR2 reads SQIVND (reference sequence). The CDR3 is 14 residues long. V lost 2 bases, J lost 6 bases, and 11 bases lay in between. The CDR3 spells CASSILGGINEQFF. The CDR3 DNA sequence: TGTGCCAGTAGTATATTGGGGGGTATCAATGAGCAGTTCTTC.

V gene TRBV13 combines with J gene TRBJ2-1, with TRBD2 matching over 7 bases. After removal of 3 bases from V and 3 bases from J, the junction contained 2 bases not matched to a gene. Per germline, CDR1 PRHDT and CDR2 FYEKMQ (reference sequence). The CDR3 has 14 residues. The CDR3 reads CASSFRDYYNEQFF. CDR3 bases: TGTGCCAGCAGCTTTAGGGACTACTACAATGAGCAGTTCTTC.

V gene TRBV19 combines with J gene TRBJ1-5; tentative D call: TRBD1 (6 bases). Germline values: CDR1 LNHDA, CDR2 SQIVND (reference sequence). The CDR3 runs 16 residues. V lost 5 bases to trimming and J lost 0 bases, with 14 bases between them. The CDR3 sequence is CASSARDTYSNQPQHF. The CDR3, as DNA: TGTGCCAGTAGTGCCCGGGACACTTATAGCAATCAGCCCCAGCATTTT.

The chain is built from TRBV6-1 and TRBJ2-3, with 7 bases identical to TRBD1. Looked up from germline, CDR1 is MNHNS and CDR2 is SASEGT. Trimming removed 3 bases from V and 0 bases from J; junction bases left unmatched: 6. This CDR3 has 16 residues. The CDR3 nucleotides read TGTGCCAGCAGTGACCCGGACAGGATAAGCACAGATACGCAGTATTTT. It specifies CASSDPDRISTDTQYF.

This clone was seen only a few times. J is TRBJ1-1 and V is TRBV9; a weak D match, TRBD1 (5 bases). This CDR3 has 13 residues. V was pared by 4 bases and J by 6 bases, with 13 bases between. Germline V lookup: CDR1 SGDLS, CDR2 YYNGEE. CDR3 in amino acids: CASSTQGAAEAFF. Here the CDR3 DNA reads TGTGCCAGCAGCACCCAGGGTGCGGCTGAAGCTTTCTTT.

The chain has TRBV11-2 and TRBJ2-7; 8 nucleotides line up with TRBD1. CDR1 and CDR2 from the germline V gene are SGHAT and FQNNGV. CDR3 length equals 17 residues. With 0 bases clipped from V and 1 base from J, the junction kept 8 bases outside the gene matches. This CDR3 is CASSLDPPGQVSYEQYF. For the CDR3, the DNA is TGTGCCAGCAGCTTAGATCCTCCGGGACAGGTTTCCTACGAGCAGTACTTC.

A remark on this clone: Additional DNA sequences in this sample encode the identical CDR3. The chain carries TRBV6-5 and TRBJ1-2; unclear D gene. The CDR3 loop spans 12 amino acids. Trimming stripped 0 bases from V and 7 bases from J, with 6 bases between. Per the germline V gene, CDR1 is MNHEY and CDR2 is SVGAGI. The CDR3 loop reads CASSYSGGGYTF. The DNA of the CDR3 is TGTGCCAGCAGTTACTCGGGAGGTGGCTACACCTTC.

The V call is TRBV6-1, the J call TRBJ1-5, with TRBD1 matching 10 bases. V lost 0 bases and J lost 2; bases outside the gene matches: 7. The CDR3 runs to 18 residues. Germline V gene sequence: CDR1 MNHNS, CDR2 SASEGT. CDR3 nucleotide sequence: TGTGCCAGCAGTGAAGCGCTTCGACAGGGGGCAGGCAATCAGCCCCAGCATTTT. As protein: CASSEALRQGAGNQPQHF.

J is TRBJ1-1 and V is TRBV19, with D unclear. Trimming left V 5 bases short and J 3 bases short, with 16 bases between. Germline V gene sequence: CDR1 LNHDA, CDR2 SQIVND (reference sequence). The CDR3 spans 15 residues. In DNA form, the CDR3 reads TGTGCCAGTAGTGGGGAGAAGAGTCAGGACACTGAAGCTTTCTTT. This codes for CASSGEKSQDTEAFF.